The 29 T cell receptor beta chains below were found in one sample sequenced in a study of OX40 agonist ivuxolimab in advanced cancers. Libraries were prepared by immunoSEQ multiplex PCR; TCRdb keeps only in-frame clonotypes and omits some of them. Here the sample spans 50,000 to 55,000 clones, approximately 84% being singletons. Sequencing used CD4+ or CD8+ T cells sorted from blood, obtained in a trial of the OX40 agonist ivuxolimab. The receptors come from an adult with an advanced solid tumor such as melanoma, head and neck, liver or kidney cancer.

This chain links TRBV6-1 with TRBJ2-3; 8 bases are a match to TRBD1. The ends lost 6 bases at V and 3 bases at J; junction bases unmatched: 5. Germline CDR1 is MNHNS and CDR2 is SASEGT. CDR3 size: 14 residues. CDR3 DNA sequence: TGTGCCAGCAGGCGCAGGGGGCGGACAGATACGCAGTATTTT. Protein sequence: CASRRRGRTDTQYF.

This clone was seen a single time. The gene calls are TRBV11-2 and TRBJ2-5; a weak D match, TRBD2 (5 bases). The CDR3 extends over 14 amino acids. The V end was cut by 3 bases, the J end by 5 bases, with 13 bases between. Germline V gene sequence: CDR1 SGHAT, CDR2 FQNNGV. CDR3: CASSFNTGLETQYF. The CDR3 DNA is TGTGCCAGCAGCTTTAACACGGGATTGGAGACCCAGTACTTC.

This chain connects TRBV7-2 to TRBJ1-4, with no clear D. The CDR3 has 13 amino acids. Trimming stripped 6 bases from V and 7 bases from J, with 12 bases between. Germline-derived CDR1 and CDR2 are SGHTA and FQGNSA. The CDR3: CASSRKAREKLFF. CDR3 sequence (DNA): TGTGCCAGCAGTCGTAAGGCGCGTGAAAAACTGTTTTTT. Variable domain in full (rest from reference TRBV7-2 and TRBJ1-4): GAGVSQSPSNKVTEKGKDVELRCDPISGHTALYWYRQSLGQGLEFLIYFQGNSAPDKSGLPSDRFSAERTGGSVSTLTIQRTQQEDSAVYLCASSRKAREKLFFGSGTQLSVL.

CDR3 in amino acids: CASSRDRDQPQHF. CDR3 DNA: TGTGCCAGCAGCCGAGACAGGGATCAGCCCCAGCATTTT. The chain links TRBV5-4 to TRBJ1-5; 7 nucleotides align to TRBD1. Germline trimming cut 4 bases from V and 5 bases from J; bases unmatched to any gene: 3. There are 13 residues in the CDR3. CDR1 SGHNT and CDR2 YYREEE come from the germline V gene (reference sequence).

The chain carries TRBV4-3 and TRBJ2-5; D is unclear. Germline CDR1 reads LGHNA; CDR2 reads YSLEER. The CDR3 spans 14 residues. V was cut by 4 bases and J by 5 bases, with 14 bases left in between. Here the CDR3 reads CASSPHLGGETQYF. The CDR3 nucleotides read TGCGCCAGCAGCCCCCATTTAGGTGGCGAGACCCAGTACTTC.

The chain is built from TRBV19 and TRBJ2-7; no clear D. The V end lost 5 bases, the J end lost 10 bases, and 12 bases lay between the germline ends. Germline V gives CDR1 LNHDA, CDR2 SQIVND (reference sequence). The CDR3 consists of 11 residues. The CDR3 here is CASSGLGRQYF. CDR3 DNA sequence: TGTGCCAGTAGTGGCTTGGGTAGACAGTACTTC.

This chain links TRBV15 with TRBJ1-1, with 9 bases lining up with TRBD1. The CDR3 runs 17 residues. Per germline, CDR1 LNHNV and CDR2 YYDKDF (reference sequence). V gave up 1 base and J gave up 0 bases; unmatched junction bases: 6. The CDR3 protein is CATSRVWGTGLNTEAFF. The CDR3, as DNA: TGTGCCACCAGCAGAGTTTGGGGGACAGGGTTGAACACTGAAGCTTTCTTT. Complete variable domain (other parts from reference TRBV15 and TRBJ1-1): DAMVIQNPRYQVTQFGKPVTLSCSQTLNHNVMYWYQQKSSQAPKLLFHYYDKDFNNEADTPDNFQSRRPNTSFCFLDIRSPGLGDTAMYLCATSRVWGTGLNTEAFFGQGTRLTVV.

This rearrangement joins TRBV7-9 to TRBJ2-7, with 7 bases lining up with TRBD2. V gave up 5 bases and J gave up 2 bases; unmatched junction bases: 12. This CDR3 has 16 residues. From germline, CDR1 is SEHNR and CDR2 FQNEAQ (reference sequence). CDR3 in amino acids: CASSLRGGSIAYEQYF. DNA for the CDR3: TGTGCCAGCAGCCTGAGGGGCGGGAGTATCGCCTACGAGCAGTACTTC. The full variable domain, with the rest looked up from reference TRBV7-9 and TRBJ2-7, is DTGVSQNPRHKITKRGQNVTFRCDPISEHNRLYWYRQTLGQGPEFLTYFQNEAQLEKSRLLSDRFSAERPKGSFSTLEIQRTEQGDSAMYLCASSLRGGSIAYEQYFGPGTRLTVT.

CDR3 nucleotides: TGTGCCAGCAGCTTAAATGGGGGGCAAGAGACCCAGTACTTC. This sequence encodes CASSLNGGQETQYF. V gene TRBV7-2 combines with J gene TRBJ2-5; D might be TRBD2 (6 bases). Trimming cost V 2 bases and J 2 bases, with 9 bases left between them. Germline CDR1 is SGHTA and CDR2 is FQGNSA. The CDR3 sequence is 14 residues long.

This chain joins TRBV6-1 and TRBJ1-1; perhaps TRBD1 as D (6 bases). This CDR3 contains 15 residues. V shed 6 bases and J shed 1 base, with 15 bases lying between them. The germline V gene has CDR1 MNHNS and CDR2 SASEGT. DNA for the CDR3: TGTGCCAGCAGCCCCGGGGGGCGTGGGAACACTGAAGCTTTCTTT. Translation: CASSPGGRGNTEAFF.

This CDR3 reads CASSLRTGTSGPDTQYF. CDR3 DNA: TGTGCCAGCTCACTTAGAACCGGGACTAGCGGACCAGATACGCAGTATTTT. V usage is TRBV18 and J usage is TRBJ2-3, with 11 nucleotides matching TRBD2. In germline, CDR1 is KGHSH, CDR2 LQKENI. The V segment lost 4 bases and the J segment 4 bases; nucleotides outside the gene matches: 10. The length of the CDR3 is 17 residues.

The CDR3 here is CASSPRTGYYGYTF. The CDR3 DNA reads as TGTGCCAGCAGCCCCCGGACAGGGTACTATGGCTACACCTTC. J is TRBJ1-2 and V is TRBV7-9; 8 nucleotides agree with TRBD1. V dropped 5 bases and J dropped 3; count of bases not matched to a gene: 5. This CDR3 contains 14 residues. CDR1 and CDR2 from the germline V gene are SEHNR and FQNEAQ (reference sequence). The entire variable domain, with the rest obtained from reference TRBV7-9 and TRBJ1-2, is as follows: DTGVSQNPRHKITKRGQNVTFRCDPISEHNRLYWYRQTLGQGPEFLTYFQNEAQLEKSRLLSDRFSAERPKGSFSTLEIQRTEQGDSAMYLCASSPRTGYYGYTFGSGTRLTVV.

Worth noting for this clone: Relative to the germline gene, one junction end is altered; a read error may explain this. The same CDR3 arises from other DNA sequences in this sample as well. The chain employs TRBV4-1 and TRBJ2-7, with a weak D call TRBD1 (5 bases). Per the germline V gene, CDR1 is MGHRA and CDR2 is YSYEKL. The CDR3 consists of 16 residues. CDR3 amino acids: CASSQDYNLAGYEQYF. The CDR3 bases are TGTGCCAGCAGCCAAGATTACAATTTGGCAGGGTACGAGCAGTACTTC.

This chain links TRBV19 with TRBJ1-1, with D hard to call. CDR1 and CDR2 from the germline V gene are LNHDA and SQIVND (reference sequence). V lost 3 bases and J 11 bases, leaving 16 bases between the germline ends. The CDR3 runs 13 residues. The CDR3 loop is CASSIIAEGWAFF. The CDR3 DNA is TGTGCCAGTAGTATCATAGCGGAGGGTTGGGCTTTCTTT.

The V gene is TRBV7-9, the J gene TRBJ2-7, with 8 bases aligning to TRBD2. With V trimmed by 3 bases and J by 2 bases, 9 bases remained unmatched. This CDR3 comprises 16 residues. Germline lookup yields CDR1 SEHNR and CDR2 FQNEAQ (reference sequence). CDR3 coding DNA: TGTGCCAGCAGCTTGGGTAGCGGGGTGGGAGCCTACGAGCAGTACTTC. Translating gives CASSLGSGVGAYEQYF.

The chain uses TRBV6-6 and TRBJ2-7; 10 bases align to TRBD2. There are 15 residues in the CDR3. Per germline, CDR1 MNHNY and CDR2 SVGAGI (reference sequence). V gave up 5 bases and J gave up 7 bases; unmatched junction bases: 11. As DNA, the CDR3 is TGTGCCAGCAGTCCTCTTCTAGCGGGAGTCGGGGAGCAGTACTTC. Translation gives CASSPLLAGVGEQYF.

This clone was detected only a few times. The V call is TRBV27, the J call TRBJ1-5; D perhaps matches TRBD1 (6 bases). V was trimmed by 4 bases and J by 3 bases, leaving 13 bases between them. This CDR3 region has 15 residues. Germline CDR1 reads MNHEY; CDR2 reads SMNVEV (reference sequence). The CDR3 nucleotides read TGTGCCAGCAGTTCACAGGGTAGGGTCAATCAGCCCCAGCATTTT. It codes for CASSSQGRVNQPQHF.

The rearrangement uses TRBV9 and TRBJ2-1; TRBD2 agrees at 12 bases. Germline lookup yields CDR1 SGDLS and CDR2 YYNGEE. This CDR3 region has 17 residues. The junction had 13 bases not matched to a gene; V was cut back by 3 bases and J by 9 bases. CDR3 coding DNA: TGTGCCAGCAGCGAGAGACTAGCGGGAGAAGTTCGGGGTGAGCAGTTCTTC. Its translation: CASSERLAGEVRGEQFF.

V is TRBV11-2 and J is TRBJ2-7, with TRBD2 as a possible D gene (6 bases). With 5 bases removed from V and 2 bases from J, the gap between germline ends came to 10 bases. Germline-derived CDR1 and CDR2 are SGHAT and FQNNGV. The CDR3 length is 13 residues. CDR3 bases: TGTGCCAGCAGCGAGGGACTCCCCTACGAGCAGTACTTC. Translation gives CASSEGLPYEQYF.

This sequence joins TRBV11-3 and TRBJ2-1; 7 positions match TRBD1. The V and J ends lost 5 bases and 15 bases, in that order; junction bases with no gene match: 10. There are 12 residues in the CDR3. Germline assignment: CDR1 SGHNT and CDR2 YENEEA. CDR3 nucleotide sequence: TGTGCCAGCAGCCGCGACAGGGATCAGCCGTTCTTC. Amino acids: CASSRDRDQPFF.

This clone showed up just a few times. The CDR3 region has the DNA TGCGCCAGCAGCTCTCTGAAGGGAATGACTAGCGGGAGCGGTAATGAGCAGTTCTTC. Protein sequence: CASSSLKGMTSGSGNEQFF. The chain joins TRBV5-1 to TRBJ2-1, with TRBD2 identical over 12 bases. V shed 3 bases, J shed 7 bases, and the junction held 17 bases outside the gene matches. Per the germline V gene, CDR1 is SGHRS and CDR2 is YFSETQ. The CDR3 sequence is 19 residues long.

The V and J genes are TRBV2 and TRBJ1-4, with D uncertain. CDR3 length: 15 residues. Trimming left V 1 base short and J 0 bases short, with 6 bases between. Germline V CDR1 and CDR2: SNHLY, FYNNEI. Here the CDR3 reads CASSEGQATNEKLFF. DNA for the CDR3: TGTGCCAGCAGTGAAGGGCAGGCAACTAATGAAAAACTGTTTTTT.

V and J are TRBV7-2 and TRBJ2-3; no definite D call. Looked up from germline, CDR1 is SGHTA and CDR2 is FQGNSA. V dropped 5 bases and J dropped 2 bases, with 8 bases sitting between them. This CDR3 is 13 amino acids long. The CDR3 protein is CASSRSFTDTQYF. CDR3 in DNA: TGTGCCAGCAGCCGAAGCTTCACAGATACGCAGTATTTT.

The rearrangement joins TRBV27 to TRBJ2-2; D is undetermined. Trimming removed 4 bases at V and 1 base at J, with 13 bases between. The germline V gene encodes CDR1 MNHEY and CDR2 SMNVEV (reference sequence). The CDR3 loop spans 16 amino acids. CDR3 residues: CASSSIGKVNTGELFF. The CDR3 DNA reads TGTGCCAGCAGTTCCATAGGGAAAGTGAACACCGGGGAGCTGTTTTTT.

This chain uses TRBV29-1 with TRBJ1-1; no definite D call. Germline lookup yields CDR1 SQVTM and CDR2 ANQGSEA. The CDR3 extends over 13 amino acids. V was shortened by 5 bases and J by 3 bases, with 13 bases between the two germline ends. Here the CDR3 reads CSVKAFQDTEAFF. The DNA for the CDR3 is TGCAGCGTTAAAGCTTTCCAAGACACTGAAGCTTTCTTT.

V gene TRBV16 combines with J gene TRBJ2-1; TRBD2 matches at 13 bases. Looked up from germline, CDR1 is KGHSY and CDR2 is FQNENV. V lost 2 bases and J lost 5; bases outside the gene matches: 3. The CDR3 loop spans 16 amino acids. The CDR3 sequence is CASSQPGTSGNNEQFF. The CDR3 DNA is TGTGCCAGCAGCCAACCAGGGACTAGCGGGAACAATGAGCAGTTCTTC. Looking up the rest from reference TRBV16 and TRBJ2-1 gives the full variable domain: GEEVAQTPKHLVRGEGQKAKLYCAPIKGHSYVFWYQQVLKNEFKFLISFQNENVFDETGMPKERFSAKCLPNSPCSLEIQATKLEDSAVYFCASSQPGTSGNNEQFFGPGTRLTVL.

The chain uses TRBV7-2 and TRBJ2-1, with D perhaps assigned TRBD1 or TRBD2 (5 bases each). The CDR3 length is 14 residues. Germline-derived CDR1 and CDR2 are SGHTA and FQGNSA. Trimming took 4 bases from V and 6 from J, leaving 13 bases between them. Here the CDR3 reads CASSSDWGSNEQFF. CDR3 DNA: TGTGCCAGCAGCTCGGACTGGGGGTCCAATGAGCAGTTCTTC.

The rearrangement links TRBV7-6 to TRBJ2-1, with 10 nucleotides matching TRBD2. The CDR3 consists of 18 residues. V lost 5 bases, J lost 5 bases, and 15 bases stayed unmatched. Germline V gene data show CDR1 as SGHVS and CDR2 as FNYEAQ. CDR3 sequence reads: CASSPRLASGRADNEQFF. CDR3 sequence (DNA): TGTGCCAGCAGCCCAAGACTAGCGAGCGGGAGGGCCGACAATGAGCAGTTCTTC.

This chain joins TRBV18 and TRBJ1-5; D uncertain. The CDR3 is made up of 13 amino acids. V was cut by 8 bases and J by 7 bases, with 15 bases left in between. Germline CDR1 reads KGHSH; CDR2 reads LQKENI. CDR3 residues: CASHPDRGQPQHF. The CDR3 coding sequence is TGTGCCAGCCATCCAGACCGAGGGCAGCCCCAGCATTTT.